This note documents a single T cell receptor beta chain sequence. Its antigen is still unknown. The sample is drawn from a study of cytomegalovirus exposure and HLA in healthy donors. Whole-study findings and limits: It is likely that the observed cluster of highly shared sequence variants was a sequencing artifact.

PCR was performed using 60 Vbeta and 13 Jbeta primers. The method was immunoSEQ multiplex PCR; TCRdb's version includes in-frame clones alone and lacks a portion of them. In the table there are around 150,000 clones, more than 65% of which are singletons. CDR3 length: 16 residues. The V gene's germline CDR1 is GTSNPN and CDR2 SVGIG (reference sequence). V gave up 5 bases and J gave up 3 bases, with 20 bases separating them. The clonotype was recovered from a man in his late teens or twenties in good health and CMV-seropositive. The sequenced sample was PBMCs. The rearrangement uses TRBV30 and TRBJ1-5, with D unclear. The CDR3 loop is CAWAGEGEVNNQPQHF. CDR3 nucleotide sequence: TGTGCCTGGGCTGGGGAGGGAGAGGTAAACAATCAGCCCCAGCATTTT.